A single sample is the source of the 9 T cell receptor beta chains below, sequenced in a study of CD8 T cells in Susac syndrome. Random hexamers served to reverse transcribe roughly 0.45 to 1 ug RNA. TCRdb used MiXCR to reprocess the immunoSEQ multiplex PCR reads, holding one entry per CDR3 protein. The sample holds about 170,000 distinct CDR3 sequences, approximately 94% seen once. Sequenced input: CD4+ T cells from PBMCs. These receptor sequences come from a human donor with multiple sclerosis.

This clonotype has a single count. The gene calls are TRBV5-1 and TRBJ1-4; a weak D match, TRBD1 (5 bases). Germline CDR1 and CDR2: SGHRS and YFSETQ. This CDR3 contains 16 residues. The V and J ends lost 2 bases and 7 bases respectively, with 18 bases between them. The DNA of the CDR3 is TGCGCCAGCAGCTTCGGGCAGGGAGTCATGGGTGAAAAACTGTTTTTT. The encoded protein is CASSFGQGVMGEKLFF. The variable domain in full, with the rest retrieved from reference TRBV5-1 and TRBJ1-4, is KAGVTQTPRYLIKTRGQQVTLSCSPISGHRSVSWYQQTPGQGLQFLFEYFSETQRNKGNFPGRFSGRQFSNSRSEMNVSTLELGDSALYLCASSFGQGVMGEKLFFGSGTQLSVL.

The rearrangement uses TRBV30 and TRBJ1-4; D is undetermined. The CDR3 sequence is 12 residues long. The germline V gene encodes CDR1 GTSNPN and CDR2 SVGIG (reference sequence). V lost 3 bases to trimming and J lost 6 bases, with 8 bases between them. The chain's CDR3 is CAWRGYDEKLFF. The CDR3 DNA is TGTGCCTGGAGGGGCTATGATGAAAAACTGTTTTTT.

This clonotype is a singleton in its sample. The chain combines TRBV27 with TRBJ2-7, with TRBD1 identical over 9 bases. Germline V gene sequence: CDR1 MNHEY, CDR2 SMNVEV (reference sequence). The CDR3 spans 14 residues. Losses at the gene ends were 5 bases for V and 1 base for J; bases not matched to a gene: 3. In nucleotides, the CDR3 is TGTGCCAGCAGTCGGACAGGGGTTTCCTACGAGCAGTACTTC. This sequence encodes CASSRTGVSYEQYF.

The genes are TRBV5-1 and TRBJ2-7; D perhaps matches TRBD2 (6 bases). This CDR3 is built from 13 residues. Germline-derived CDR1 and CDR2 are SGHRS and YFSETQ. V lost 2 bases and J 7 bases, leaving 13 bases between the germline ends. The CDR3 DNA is TGCGCCAGCAGCTTAATGGTAGGAGGGGAGCAGTACTTC. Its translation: CASSLMVGGEQYF.

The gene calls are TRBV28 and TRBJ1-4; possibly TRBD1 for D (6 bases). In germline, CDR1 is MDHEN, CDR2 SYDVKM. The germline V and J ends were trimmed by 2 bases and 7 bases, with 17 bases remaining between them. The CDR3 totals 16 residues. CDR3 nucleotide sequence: TGTGCCAGCAGTTTAATCGGGACATATCGTCGTGAAAAACTGTTTTTT. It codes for CASSLIGTYRREKLFF.

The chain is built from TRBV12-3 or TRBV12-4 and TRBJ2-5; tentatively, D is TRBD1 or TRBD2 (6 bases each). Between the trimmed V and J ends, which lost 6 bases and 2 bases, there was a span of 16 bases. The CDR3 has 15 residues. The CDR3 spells CASRVGGVGQETQYF. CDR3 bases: TGTGCCAGCAGGGTGGGGGGCGTGGGGCAAGAGACCCAGTACTTC.

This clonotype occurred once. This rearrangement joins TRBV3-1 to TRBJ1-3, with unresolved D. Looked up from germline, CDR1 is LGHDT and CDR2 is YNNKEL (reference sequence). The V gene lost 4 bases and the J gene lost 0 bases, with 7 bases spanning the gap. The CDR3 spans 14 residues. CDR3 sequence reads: CASSLPGSGNTIYF. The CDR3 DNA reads TGTGCCAGCAGCCTTCCGGGCTCTGGAAACACCATATATTTT. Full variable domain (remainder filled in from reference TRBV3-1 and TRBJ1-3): DTAVSQTPKYLVTQMGNDKSIKCEQNLGHDTMYWYKQDSKKFLKIMFSYNNKELIINETVPNRFSPKSPDKAHLNLHINSLELGDSAVYFCASSLPGSGNTIYFGEGSWLTVV.

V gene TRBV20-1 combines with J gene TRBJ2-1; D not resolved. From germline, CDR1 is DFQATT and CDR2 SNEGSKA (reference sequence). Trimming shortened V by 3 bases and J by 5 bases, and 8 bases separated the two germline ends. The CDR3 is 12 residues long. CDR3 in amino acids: CSARLGNNEQFF. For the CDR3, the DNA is TGCAGTGCTAGGTTGGGCAACAATGAGCAGTTCTTC.

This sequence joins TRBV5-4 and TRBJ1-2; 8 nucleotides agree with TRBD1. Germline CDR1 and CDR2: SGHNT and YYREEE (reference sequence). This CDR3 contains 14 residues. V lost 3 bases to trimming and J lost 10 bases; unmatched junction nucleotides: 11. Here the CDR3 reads CASSSRGQAVIYTF. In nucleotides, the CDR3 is TGTGCCAGCAGCTCCAGGGGACAGGCCGTTATCTACACCTTC.